The 13 T cell receptor beta chains below were found in one sample sequenced in a study of T cell responses to AZD1222 COVID-19 vaccine. Using immunoSEQ multiplex PCR, the repertoire was profiled, and TCRdb retains in-frame clones only, with some absent. The data hold fewer than 110,000 clones, with about nine tenths observed a single time. This sample comprised peripheral blood, obtained on day 0 of AZD1222 vaccination. All receptors come from an adult in good health.

V usage is TRBV2 and J usage is TRBJ2-3; a possible D gene is TRBD2 (5 bases). There are 13 residues in the CDR3. From germline, CDR1 is SNHLY and CDR2 FYNNEI. The V end lost 6 bases, the J end lost 8 bases, and 15 bases lay between the germline ends. The CDR3 DNA sequence: TGTGCCAGCAGGAGAGCCGAGGGTGGTACGCAGTATTTT. It yields the protein CASRRAEGGTQYF.

The chain joins TRBV27 to TRBJ1-1; possibly TRBD1 for D (5 bases). Germline V CDR1 and CDR2: MNHEY, SMNVEV (reference sequence). The CDR3 has 18 residues. With 0 bases removed from V and 0 bases from J, the gap between germline ends came to 17 bases. The CDR3 spells CASSLSSQGWGVNTEAFF. The DNA of the CDR3 is TGTGCCAGCAGTTTATCCTCGCAGGGTTGGGGGGTGAACACTGAAGCTTTCTTT.

The chain links TRBV11-3 to TRBJ2-2; TRBD1 matches 8 bases. Germline CDR1 reads SGHNT; CDR2 reads YENEEA. The CDR3 spans 16 residues. V was clipped by 3 bases and J by 6 bases; unmatched bases: 9. CDR3 residues: CASSFEPAQGAGELFF. CDR3 nucleotides: TGTGCCAGCAGCTTCGAGCCGGCACAGGGGGCCGGGGAGCTGTTTTTT. The variable domain in full, with the rest retrieved from reference TRBV11-3 and TRBJ2-2, is EAGVVQSPRYKIIEKKQPVAFWCNPISGHNTLYWYLQNLGQGPELLIRYENEEAVDDSQLPKDRFSAERLKGVDSTLKIQPAELGDSAVYLCASSFEPAQGAGELFFGEGSRLTVL.

In DNA form, the CDR3 reads TGTGCCAGCAGCCAAGCCTCTAATTCACCCCTCCACTTT. It translates to CASSQASNSPLHF. The rearrangement joins TRBV3-1 (or the pseudogene TRBV3-2) to TRBJ1-6, with unresolved D. From germline, CDR1 is LGHDT and CDR2 YNNKEL (reference sequence). CDR3 size: 13 residues. The germline V and J ends were trimmed by 1 base and 6 bases, with 4 bases remaining between them.

A few counts support this clone. The chain joins TRBV6-4 to TRBJ1-5; weak D call: TRBD1 (5 bases). CDR3 length: 17 amino acids. With 0 bases removed from V and 4 bases from J, the gap between germline ends came to 16 bases. Germline assignment: CDR1 MRHNA and CDR2 SNTAGT. The CDR3 loop reads CASSDSGGGKANQPQHF. Here the CDR3 DNA reads TGTGCCAGCAGTGACTCGGGGGGGGGAAAGGCGAATCAGCCCCAGCATTTT.

This clone has only one observation. The chain employs TRBV10-1 and TRBJ2-1; D gene uncertain. From germline, CDR1 is WNHNN and CDR2 SYGVQD (reference sequence). The CDR3 consists of 13 residues. The V and J ends lost 2 bases and 13 bases respectively, with 15 bases between them. The CDR3 sequence: CASSEGYGGTQFF. CDR3 DNA sequence: TGCGCCAGCAGTGAGGGGTACGGCGGAACCCAGTTCTTC.

In its sample, this clone was seen once. The chain carries TRBV27 and TRBJ2-2, with D unresolved. Germline CDR1 MNHEY, CDR2 SMNVEV (reference sequence). CDR3 length: 14 residues. Trimming cost V 4 bases and J 5 bases, with 11 bases left between them. This chain's CDR3 is CASSSPAETGELFF. The CDR3 DNA reads TGTGCCAGCAGTTCCCCGGCAGAGACCGGGGAGCTGTTTTTT.

This chain links TRBV27 with TRBJ2-7, with 9 bases matching TRBD1. The V and J ends lost 2 bases and 2 bases, in that order; junction bases with no gene match: 4. Germline CDR1 MNHEY, CDR2 SMNVEV (reference sequence). The CDR3 runs 15 residues. CDR3 sequence: CASSLRGQGPYEQYF. As DNA, the CDR3 is TGTGCCAGCAGTTTACGGGGACAGGGCCCCTACGAGCAGTACTTC.

The CDR3 reads CASSLQGNQPQHF. In DNA form, the CDR3 reads TGCGCCAGCAGCCTCCAGGGCAATCAGCCCCAGCATTTT. The chain joins TRBV4-1 to TRBJ1-5; D unclear. The CDR3 runs to 13 residues. V gave up 4 bases and J gave up 2 bases, with 6 bases separating them. Germline CDR1 is MGHRA and CDR2 is YSYEKL.

The rearrangement uses TRBV9 and TRBJ1-1; 10 bases match TRBD1. Germline values: CDR1 SGDLS, CDR2 YYNGEE. This CDR3 has 14 residues. The V and J ends lost 4 bases and 6 bases, in that order; junction bases with no gene match: 6. The CDR3 nucleotides are TGTGCCAGCAGCCCTATCGGACAGGGGGCTGAAGCTTTCTTT. It is translated as CASSPIGQGAEAFF.

This clone showed up just a few times. This chain joins TRBV19 and TRBJ2-4, with D uncertain. There are 11 residues in the CDR3. Trimming took off 6 bases at V and 8 bases at J, with 8 bases between the two ends. CDR1 and CDR2 from the germline V gene are LNHDA and SQIVND (reference sequence). The DNA for the CDR3 is TGTGCCAGTAGCGATATAGACATTCAGTACTTC. It yields the protein CASSDIDIQYF.

The genes are TRBV30 and TRBJ2-1; 7 bases are shared with TRBD1. Germline values: CDR1 GTSNPN, CDR2 SVGIG (reference sequence). The length of the CDR3 is 13 residues. The V segment lost 3 bases and the J segment 9 bases; nucleotides outside the gene matches: 8. The CDR3 region has the DNA TGTGCCTGGAGGCGGCAGGGGGTCAGTGAGCAGTTCTTC. Protein product: CAWRRQGVSEQFF.

V and J are TRBV13 and TRBJ2-7; D may be TRBD1 or TRBD2 (5 bases each). Germline values: CDR1 PRHDT, CDR2 FYEKMQ (reference sequence). V was clipped by 5 bases and J by 2 bases, with 16 bases between them. The CDR3 is made up of 15 amino acids. The chain's CDR3 is CASSTRAGIAYEQYF. CDR3 DNA: TGTGCCAGCAGCACTAGGGCAGGGATAGCCTACGAGCAGTACTTC.